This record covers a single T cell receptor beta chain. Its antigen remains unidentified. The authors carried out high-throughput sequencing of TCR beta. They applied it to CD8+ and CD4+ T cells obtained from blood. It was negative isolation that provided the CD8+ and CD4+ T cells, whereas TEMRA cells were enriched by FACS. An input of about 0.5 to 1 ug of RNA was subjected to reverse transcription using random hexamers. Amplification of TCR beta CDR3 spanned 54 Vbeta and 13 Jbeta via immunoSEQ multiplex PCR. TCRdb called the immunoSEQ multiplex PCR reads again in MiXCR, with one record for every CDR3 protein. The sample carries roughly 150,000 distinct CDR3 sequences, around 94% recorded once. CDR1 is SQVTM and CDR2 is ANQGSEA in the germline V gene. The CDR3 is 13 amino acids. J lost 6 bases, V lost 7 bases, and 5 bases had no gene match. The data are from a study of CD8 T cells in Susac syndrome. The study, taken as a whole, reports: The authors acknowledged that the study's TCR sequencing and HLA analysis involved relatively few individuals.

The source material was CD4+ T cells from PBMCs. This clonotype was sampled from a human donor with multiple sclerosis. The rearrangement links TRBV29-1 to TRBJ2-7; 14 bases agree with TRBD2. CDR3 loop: CSAGGLAGAEQYF. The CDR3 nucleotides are TGCAGCGCTGGGGGACTAGCGGGAGCCGAGCAGTACTTC.